This paragraph covers one T cell receptor (beta chain) sequence. In the authors' workflow: Using reference gene primer amplification, nucleated cell counts were estimated. Assay: immunoSEQ multiplex PCR; the TCRdb copy retains only in-frame clones and omits some. D and trimming come from the DNA, and the V and J calls and clone size come from that table. The sample holds about 150,000 clones; about 86% are singletons and the top ten take 15% to 20%. This sample is drawn from a study of blood T cell repertoires in COVID-19. Study-level information: Samples representing acute and convalescent COVID-19 were sourced from the United States, Italy and Spain. T cells, B-cell-depleted T cells, or PBMCs supplied cDNA or gDNA.

The source of this sequence is a woman between 70 and 85 years old who had recovered from COVID-19. The sequenced sample consisted of peripheral blood.

The CDR3 DNA reads TGTGCCAGCAGCCTTCACCAAACGACTAGTCTGATCCCCGGGGAGCTGTTTTTT. It specifies CASSLHQTTSLIPGELFF. The rearrangement uses TRBV7-6 and TRBJ2-2, with TRBD2 as a possible D gene (6 bases). This CDR3 is built from 18 residues. Trimming took off 5 bases at V and 6 bases at J, with 25 bases between the two ends. Germline CDR1 reads SGHVS; CDR2 reads FNYEAQ.